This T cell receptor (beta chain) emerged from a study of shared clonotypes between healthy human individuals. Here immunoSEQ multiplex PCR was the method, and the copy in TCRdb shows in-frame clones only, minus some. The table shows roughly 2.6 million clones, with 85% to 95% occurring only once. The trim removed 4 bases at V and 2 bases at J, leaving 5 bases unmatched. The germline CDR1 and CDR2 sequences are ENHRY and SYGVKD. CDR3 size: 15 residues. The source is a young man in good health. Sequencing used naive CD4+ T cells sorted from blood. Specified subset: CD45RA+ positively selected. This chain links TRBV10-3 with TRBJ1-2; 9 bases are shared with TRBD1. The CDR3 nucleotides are TGTGCCATCAGTGTTTTAGGACAGGGGAACTATGGCTACACCTTC. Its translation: CAISVLGQGNYGYTF.